The 3 T cell receptor beta chains below were found in one sample sequenced in a study of regulatory T cells in long-lasting Graves disease. Construction of TCR beta libraries relied on iRepertoire HTBI primers and on Arm-PCR targeting CDR3 regions. Using its own MiXCR run on the multiplex PCR reads, TCRdb lists one record per CDR3 protein. The table lists approximately 210,000 distinct CDR3 sequences, around 17% of them singletons, with approximately 20% in the top ten. Described time point: newly diagnosed GD, antithyroid drugs for less than 3 months. Researchers made the TCR library from RNA that was extracted from PBMCs. The specimen was peripheral blood mononuclear cells (PBMCs), collected at new diagnosis, from a patient treated with antithyroid drugs. The receptors derive from a female donor with Graves disease.

Many counts were recorded for this clonotype. The chain recombines TRBV6-2 or TRBV6-3 with TRBJ2-1; TRBD2 might be the D (5 bases). The germline V gene has CDR1 MNHEY and CDR2 SVGEGT. The CDR3 consists of 13 residues. Trimming left V 0 bases short and J 5 bases short, with 5 bases between. CDR3 coding DNA: TGTGCCAGCAGTTACTCGACTAACAATGAGCAGTTCTTC. The encoded protein is CASSYSTNNEQFF.

There are many counts of this clonotype. This rearrangement joins TRBV28 to TRBJ1-2, with TRBD1 matching 7 bases. Germline-derived CDR1 and CDR2 are MDHEN and SYDVKM. Trimming took 8 bases from V and 8 from J; bases not matched to a gene: 14. The CDR3 consists of 14 residues. The CDR3 sequence: CASFTRQGIRGYTF. As DNA, the CDR3 is TGTGCCAGCTTTACGCGACAGGGAATTAGGGGCTACACCTTC.

This clonotype was seen many times. J is TRBJ2-3 and V is TRBV6-1; 8 positions match TRBD1. In germline, CDR1 is MNHNS, CDR2 SASEGT. V lost 7 bases, J lost 3 bases, and 3 bases stayed unmatched. The CDR3 is 13 amino acids. DNA for the CDR3: TGTGCCAGCACGGACAGGGCGACAGATACGCAGTATTTT. It specifies CASTDRATDTQYF.